This entry describes one T cell receptor beta chain. Its recognized antigen is unknown. Within one base of it there is no much larger clone, and no base qualities were kept. The cohort was made up of approximately 670 healthy bone marrow donors. All cohort members were sampled while nominally healthy, although unrecorded immune exposures were likely present. The donor was CMV seropositive and was included in the group of 290 or so seropositive cohort members. Each donor provided a peripheral blood sample, and peripheral blood mononuclear cells were used for TCR beta sequencing. Genomic DNA extraction from the blood cell samples was performed with the Qiagen DNeasy Blood Extraction Kit. This sample is drawn from a study of cytomegalovirus exposure and HLA in healthy donors (dated by TCRdb to 2016 to 2017). With respect to the entire study: An earlier analysis of 587 of the donors reported around 280 Gb of sequence data and 100 million to 120 million unique TCR beta sequences obtained from roughly 180 million T cells. An early release covering just under 650 HLA-typed donors comprised approximately 300 gigabases of sequencing data and roughly 85 million unique TCR sequences. Of the roughly 400 genotyped donors, approximately 81% were placed in the genetic ancestry cluster associated with self-reported Caucasian donors. The study aimed to test whether signatures of past pathogen exposure could be identified by cataloging public T cell receptors. The study profiled the T cell repertoires of 550 to 700 subjects by immunosequencing and related them to cytomegalovirus serostatus. In addition to the first cohort of several hundred subjects, a separate validation cohort of approximately 130 different subjects was used. To predict cytomegalovirus infection status, the study combined high-throughput TCR immunosequencing, statistical association of individual TCRs with disease status, and machine learning. A later analysis re-examined previously published TCR beta repertoires from roughly 650 donors and added high-resolution HLA genotyping to investigate patterns of TCR occurrence. The later analysis used no new phenotypic data to find candidate immune exposures, relying instead on TCR beta sequences and their occurrence across donors. An earlier analysis of 587 of the donors used high-throughput TCR beta sequencing to judge whether each TCR beta V gene segment behaved as functional or pseudogenic. Alongside the repertoire data, information on donor age, sex, ethnicity and CMV serostatus was compiled. In a later genetic analysis, genome-wide SNP genotypes for about 55% of the 666 donors were used, and that subset was treated as a discovery cohort. Every repertoire in the discovery cohort had been generated on one and the same sequencing platform. HLA typing covered class I and class II loci at four-digit resolution. The number of donors typed differed by locus, with about 629-630 for A, B, C, DRB1 and DQB1, about 500 for DQA1, about 610 for DPA1, and approximately 470 for DPB1. A handful of DR-DQ haplotypes were handled as single units for association and clustering because linkage in the cohort was strong. Among 398 genotyped donors of the cohort, an average of around 240,000 unique TCR beta nucleotide sequences were sequenced per donor, around 20% of them non-productive.

What the work shows at the level of the full study, not this receptor alone: It was suggested by the authors that the approach could potentially be generalized to other disease states and immunological phenotypes. A cluster of highly shared sequence variants was judged likely to be a technical artifact of the sequencing pipeline. According to a later analysis, most CMV-associated TCR beta chains appeared to be HLA-restricted, and the HLA associations seemed to be driven largely by CMV exposure. Linkage disequilibrium might explain the correlated functional status among segregating V segments, but an unknown experimental factor could not be excluded. Only TCR beta chains were sequenced in this cohort, and the absence of alpha or paired-chain data limited detectable features. Three of the identified cytomegalovirus-associated TCR beta chains were confirmed in vitro to be specific for cytomegalovirus antigens. Presence/absence analyses assumed roughly uniform sequencing depth across donors, an assumption that may not hold. When HLA alleles, especially DR and DQ, strongly co-occurred, attributing TCR associations to individual alleles was difficult. Because some donors lacked HLA typing at each locus, the association tests relied only on the typed subset. Immune exposure information for the cohort was limited to CMV serostatus. In a later analysis, 16,951 TCR beta sequences were associated with specific HLA alleles at a false discovery rate of 0.05. In a later analysis, the rate of TCR association differed among HLA loci, with DRB1 alleles having the most associated TCRs and HLA-C alleles having the fewest. In a later analysis, HLA-associated TCR beta chains were found to be more clonally expanded and to have lower generation probabilities than equally common non-associated chains. In a later genetic analysis, fewer N-insertions in productive TCRs were reported among donors in an Asian-associated ancestry cluster than the roughly 640-donor mean. Because the 87-base-pair reads could not distinguish some IMGT-functional V segments, including TRBV6-2 and TRBV6-3, those segments were excluded. Broadly in line with IMGT annotations, most TCR beta V segments showed up in productive rearrangements about 87% or about 30% of the time in an earlier analysis of approximately 640 of the donors. An association between a missense DCLRE1C variant and V-gene and J-gene trimming of TCR beta chains was found in a later genetic analysis and replicated in an independent cohort. A further reported finding was that TCR beta sequences accurately predicted the HLA-A and HLA-B alleles for most subjects in the first cohort. Because counts were too low, about 18 rarely observed V segments, including chromosome 9 orphons, were left out of the earlier analysis of approximately 500 of the donors. The classifier was reported to diagnose cytomegalovirus status with high specificity and sensitivity in both the original cohort and the validation cohort. Several of the top co-occurrence clusters appeared to be linked to parvovirus B19, influenza, CMV and Epstein-Barr virus, according to a later analysis. A total of 150 to 200 TCR beta chains were listed by the study as associated with cytomegalovirus. While some public TCRs were present in many individuals, most TCR sequences turned up only very rarely across donors.

Library creation used the immunoSEQ multiplex PCR assay. A mixture of 60 forward primers for TCR Vbeta segments and 13 reverse primers for TCR Jbeta segments was used in the multiplex PCR. Amplification of the CDR3 region of rearranged TCR beta genes was performed with a multiplex PCR assay on genomic DNA. The Illumina HiSeq System was used to sequence the amplified TCR beta libraries as 87-base-pair reads. Under the source paper's analysis protocol: A later analysis counted around 72 million unique TCR beta chains across the 666 repertoires, and about 10 million of these chains were shared by at least two donors. Raw reads were error-corrected and collapsed into unique sequences with a nearest-neighbor algorithm that merged closely related sequences to remove PCR and sequencing errors. To assign V, D and J gene segments, CDR3 sequences were aligned to IMGT reference sequences. For a sequence to be retained, at least a six-nucleotide match to both a V gene segment and a J gene segment was required. Rearrangements were classified as productive when the CDR3 lacked stop codons and remained in frame with V and J, and all other rearrangements were classified as non-productive. CDR3 was defined by IMGT convention, running from the second conserved V-encoded cysteine to the conserved J-encoded phenylalanine. The earlier analysis of around 640 of the donors excluded sequences that lacked an unambiguous match to a single V gene segment. In an earlier analysis of a few hundred of the donors, V segments were called functional above 56.7% productive rearrangements and were called segregating when the between-donor standard deviation exceeded 5%. A statistical classification framework was developed to diagnose cytomegalovirus status using the catalog of TCR beta chain sequences. In a later analysis, V and J genes were assigned by comparing TCR nucleotide sequences against IMGT/GENE-DB human TR gene sequences. In a later analysis, CDR3 sequences and most-parsimonious VDJ recombination scenarios were assigned using the TCRdist pipeline. A later analysis defined each TCR beta chain by its CDR3 amino acid sequence plus V-gene family, and excluded reads lacking a unique V-gene family. A later analysis removed 500 to 600 highly shared, low-generation-probability nucleotide sequences to deal with suspected cross-contamination and a sequencing artifact. In a later analysis, a clonal expansion index was calculated for each public chain from normalized within-repertoire ranks of inferred template counts. Generation probabilities in a later analysis came from a VDJ recombination model fitted to out-of-frame rearrangements, and those results were checked against IGoR. Hypergeometric tests were used in a later analysis to score TCR-TCR, TCR-HLA and TCR-CMV co-occurrence, with a repertoire-size bias correction applied to the TCR pairs. False discovery rates were estimated in a later analysis by permuting HLA or CMV assignments 20 times. In a later analysis, co-occurring TCRs were grouped using DBSCAN, and TCRdist sequence similarity was added for clustering within HLA-allele-positive subsets. Co-occurrence clustering excluded repertoires with fewer than 30,000 or more than 120,000 public chains, plus five with anomalous nucleotide sharing. Entries here come from immuneACCESS through TCRdb and include only in-frame sequences with V and J called. Some clones fail to appear in such tables; in the studies checked, an unresolved V gene covers under half of the shortfall, and the cause of the remainder is unknown. From that table come the V and J calls and clone size; the DNA was used to work out D and trimming. The sample table shows about 200,000 clones, and more than 9.5% are seen once. The ten biggest clones cover roughly 7.7% of the sample.

CDR1 and CDR2, per the germline V gene (reference sequence), are GTSNPN and SVGIG. The CDR3, from cysteine to phenylalanine, totals 14 residues. Kept here is only the CDR3 DNA, which spans 42 bases and is read in frame from base 1. Unmatched junction bases come to 3, with V trimmed by 1 base and J by 2 bases. The TCR comes from a man aged 50 to 60 in good health and CMV-seropositive. The sequencing sample was made of PBMCs. The chain couples TRBV30 to TRBJ2-7; the central 9 bases match TRBD1. In nucleotides, the sequence is TGTGCCTGGAGTGGGGACAGGGACACCTACGAGCAGTACTTC. This sequence encodes CAWSGDRDTYEQYF.